Below, 23 T cell receptor beta chains from the same sample are listed, as sequenced in a study of CD8 T cells in ankylosing spondylitis. TCRdb re-analysed the 5' RACE reads in MiXCR, keeping a single row per CDR3 protein. The sample includes nearly 250,000 distinct CDR3 sequences, 30% to 40% of them seen just once. The sequenced sample was blood, either unsorted or a sorted T cell fraction (not recorded which). These receptor sequences come from a male donor with ankylosing spondylitis or in good health (not recorded which).

This clonotype has more than one count but fewer than ten. The gene calls are TRBV12-3 or TRBV12-4 and TRBJ1-5, with D tentatively TRBD1 (6 bases). Trimming removed 4 bases from V and 4 bases from J, with 14 bases in between. The CDR3 loop spans 15 amino acids. CDR3 amino acids: CASSSSGHANQPQHF. CDR3 bases: TGTGCCAGCAGTTCCTCGGGACATGCGAATCAGCCCCAGCATTTT.

This chain joins TRBV11-2 and TRBJ2-1; 7 bases map to TRBD1. The junction had 7 bases not matched to a gene; V was cut back by 3 bases and J by 5 bases. Germline loops: CDR1 SGHAT, CDR2 FQNNGV. This CDR3 contains 15 residues. CDR3 nucleotides: TGTGCCAGCAGCTTCCCGGGACAGAAACACAATGAGCAGTTCTTC. Amino acids: CASSFPGQKHNEQFF.

V is TRBV29-1 and J is TRBJ2-5; D remains unclear. The CDR3 covers 11 residues. Between the trimmed V and J ends, which lost 7 bases and 8 bases, there was a span of 14 bases. In germline, CDR1 is SQVTM, CDR2 ANQGSEA. The CDR3 bases are TGCAGCGCTATCAACGAAGGTACCCAGTACTTC. Protein sequence: CSAINEGTQYF.

V and J are TRBV5-5 and TRBJ1-6; no definite D call. Germline CDR1 is SGHKS and CDR2 is YYEKEE (reference sequence). Trimming removed 3 bases from V and 9 bases from J, with 13 bases in between. This CDR3 contains 14 residues. The CDR3 coding sequence is TGTGCCAGCAGCTATGAGGCCCTAATTTCACCCCTCCACTTT. Its translation: CASSYEALISPLHF. Full variable domain (missing parts from reference TRBV5-5 and TRBJ1-6): DAGVTQSPTHLIKTRGQQVTLRCSPISGHKSVSWYQQVLGQGPQFIFQYYEKEERGRGNFPDRFSARQFPNYSSELNVNALLLGDSALYLCASSYEALISPLHFGNGTRLTVT.

This clonotype was seen more than once but under ten times. The chain joins TRBV12-3 or TRBV12-4 to TRBJ2-2; TRBD2 is a possible D gene (6 bases). The CDR3 length is 14 residues. Between the trimmed V and J ends, which lost 3 bases and 3 bases, there was a span of 8 bases. CDR3 coding DNA: TGTGCCAGCAGTTTGAGGGAGGACACCGGGGAGCTGTTTTTT. It encodes CASSLREDTGELFF.

V gene TRBV6-5 combines with J gene TRBJ1-1, with D unresolved. The V and J ends lost 0 bases and 11 bases respectively, with 10 bases between them. There are 12 residues in the CDR3. Germline V gene data show CDR1 as MNHEY and CDR2 as SVGAGI. The CDR3 region is CASSYSGGMAFF. The CDR3 DNA is TGTGCCAGCAGTTACTCGGGAGGTATGGCTTTCTTT.

This clonotype was counted a few times. The rearrangement joins TRBV20-1 to TRBJ2-7, with 8 bases identical to TRBD1. The germline CDR1 and CDR2 sequences are DFQATT and SNEGSKA (reference sequence). The CDR3 runs to 13 residues. The trim removed 0 bases at V and 11 bases at J, leaving 9 bases unmatched. Written as DNA, the CDR3 is TGCAGTGCTAGAGATCCCTGGGAGGACAGGGAGTACTTC. Amino acids: CSARDPWEDREYF.

J is TRBJ2-3 and V is TRBV7-3; 8 nucleotides align to TRBD2. CDR3 size: 15 residues. Germline CDR1 is SGHTA and CDR2 is FQGTGA. V lost 3 bases and J lost 1; bases outside the gene matches: 3. The CDR3 spells CASSFPGGGTDTQYF. CDR3 bases: TGTGCCAGCAGCTTCCCGGGGGGGGGCACAGATACGCAGTATTTT.

The V and J genes are TRBV10-2 and TRBJ2-7; D may match TRBD1 or TRBD2 (5 bases each). CDR1 and CDR2 from the germline V gene are WSHSY and SAAADI. There are 17 residues in the CDR3. With 6 bases removed from V and 0 bases from J, the gap between germline ends came to 21 bases. CDR3 DNA: TGCGCCAGCAGAGAGAGGCCCGGGGCACCGAACTCCTACGAGCAGTACTTC. It yields the protein CASRERPGAPNSYEQYF.

The chain couples TRBV10-3 to TRBJ1-4; D is perhaps TRBD1 (6 bases). The V end lost 1 base, the J end lost 5 bases, and 11 bases lay between the germline ends. The germline V gene has CDR1 ENHRY and CDR2 SYGVKD. The CDR3 is 15 amino acids. In DNA, the CDR3 is TGTGCCATCAGTGAGTACAGGGCCTCAAATGAAAAACTGTTTTTT. Its translation: CAISEYRASNEKLFF.

The chain recombines TRBV4-2 with TRBJ1-2, with a weak D call TRBD1 (6 bases). The CDR3 runs 15 residues. V lost 0 bases and J lost 8, with 16 bases in between. Looked up from germline, CDR1 is LGHNA and CDR2 is YNFKEQ. CDR3 nucleotide sequence: TGTGCCAGCAGCCAAGATACAGGGAATTCATTCGGCTACACCTTC. Translation: CASSQDTGNSFGYTF.

This clonotype occurred many times. V and J are TRBV12-3 or TRBV12-4 and TRBJ2-7; the D gene is possibly TRBD2 (6 bases). CDR3 size: 11 residues. V was clipped by 6 bases and J by 7 bases, with 10 bases between them. CDR3: CASSLGGEQYF. The DNA for the CDR3 is TGTGCCAGCAGCCTAGGAGGGGAGCAGTACTTC.

The chain recombines TRBV27 with TRBJ2-5, with 10 positions matching TRBD1. Germline CDR1 MNHEY, CDR2 SMNVEV (reference sequence). The CDR3 consists of 12 residues. CDR3 bases: TGTTCGTGGACAGGGGGGATGCAGACCCAGTACTTC. Amino acid sequence: CSWTGGMQTQYF.

The chain has TRBV20-1 and TRBJ2-5; either TRBD1 or TRBD2 may fit D (6 bases each). The CDR3 spans 14 residues. V lost 0 bases and J 5 bases, leaving 13 bases between the germline ends. CDR1 and CDR2 from the germline V gene are DFQATT and SNEGSKA (reference sequence). CDR3 in DNA: TGCAGTGCTAGAGATTCCGGGGGCGCGGAGACCCAGTACTTC. This encodes CSARDSGGAETQYF.

The genes are TRBV6-1 and TRBJ2-2, with a weak D call TRBD2 (7 bases). The V gene's germline CDR1 is MNHNS and CDR2 SASEGT. V lost 6 bases, J lost 7 bases, and 21 bases lay in between. The CDR3 length is 16 residues. This CDR3 reads CASRRIWGGVDGELFF. CDR3 DNA sequence: TGTGCCAGCAGACGAATATGGGGGGGCGTAGACGGGGAGCTGTTTTTT.

The chain uses TRBV24-1 and TRBJ2-3, with TRBD1 identical over 7 bases. Unmatched junction bases numbered 8, after V lost 4 bases and J lost 5 bases. CDR1 and CDR2 from the germline V gene are KGHDR and SFDVKD. The CDR3 is 15 residues long. The CDR3 coding sequence is TGTGCCACCAGTGAACCTACAGGGGCCGGAGATACGCAGTATTTT. This gives the protein CATSEPTGAGDTQYF.

In its sample, this clonotype was seen a few times. This chain uses TRBV12-3 or TRBV12-4 with TRBJ1-1; D call uncertain. The CDR3 runs 12 residues. V was trimmed by 10 bases and J by 4 bases, leaving 13 bases between them. CDR3 loop: CATRPRGTEAFF. The DNA for the CDR3 is TGTGCCACCAGACCACGAGGCACTGAAGCTTTCTTT.

The chain employs TRBV20-1 and TRBJ1-4, with D perhaps TRBD1 (5 bases). V was pared by 0 bases and J by 8 bases, with 10 bases between. The CDR3 sequence is 13 residues long. Germline loops: CDR1 DFQATT, CDR2 SNEGSKA (reference sequence). The CDR3, as DNA: TGCAGTGCTAGAGAGGCAGGGACGGAAAAACTGTTTTTT. Its translation is CSAREAGTEKLFF.

This chain's CDR3 is CSATPRDRPLQETQYF. CDR3 DNA: TGCAGTGCTACCCCCCGGGACAGGCCACTCCAAGAGACCCAGTACTTC. The chain couples TRBV20-1 to TRBJ2-5, with TRBD1 matching over 8 bases. The V segment lost 4 bases and the J segment 1 base; nucleotides outside the gene matches: 11. The germline V gene has CDR1 DFQATT and CDR2 SNEGSKA (reference sequence). The CDR3 loop spans 16 amino acids.

The J gene is TRBJ1-6, the V gene TRBV7-9; a weak D match, TRBD1 (6 bases). This CDR3 is built from 14 residues. Trimming left V 5 bases short and J 6 bases short, with 11 bases between. From germline, CDR1 is SEHNR and CDR2 FQNEAQ (reference sequence). The CDR3 here is CASSSTGTNSPLHF. CDR3 sequence (DNA): TGTGCCAGCAGCAGCACAGGGACTAATTCACCCCTCCACTTT.

A few counts support this clonotype. The chain uses TRBV2 and TRBJ1-6, with D possibly matching TRBD1 (6 bases). The CDR3 runs 14 residues. CDR1 and CDR2 (germline): SNHLY, FYNNEI. The ends were cut back, 7 bases at V and 11 bases at J, with 18 bases in the middle. The CDR3 bases are TGTGCCAGCAAGGGGGACCTTCTGGACCCACCCCTCCACTTT. It encodes CASKGDLLDPPLHF.

The chain links TRBV27 to TRBJ2-3; 8 bases line up with TRBD1. This CDR3 has 14 amino acids. V trimming: 4 bases; J trimming: 3 bases; junction bases outside the gene matches: 3. Germline CDR1 is MNHEY and CDR2 is SMNVEV (reference sequence). This CDR3 reads CASSSTGATDTQYF. As DNA, the CDR3 is TGTGCCAGCAGTTCGACAGGGGCTACAGATACGCAGTATTTT.

This clonotype was seen a few times. CDR3 amino acids: CSVEQTGGYNEQFF. The CDR3 DNA is TGCAGCGTTGAACAAACAGGGGGGTACAATGAGCAGTTCTTC. V usage is TRBV29-1 and J usage is TRBJ2-1, with 8 positions matching TRBD1. In germline, CDR1 is SQVTM, CDR2 ANQGSEA. This CDR3 comprises 14 residues. With 2 bases clipped from V and 4 bases from J, the junction kept 4 bases outside the gene matches.